The 15 T cell receptor beta chains reported below all come from one sample, sequenced in a study of T-cell memory formation after mild COVID-19. From the 5' RACE reads, TCRdb called clonotypes with MiXCR, one entry per CDR3 protein. The repertoire consists of under 250,000 distinct CDR3 sequences, with 15% occurring once and the leading ten covering 2.1%. Sequencing used PBMCs or a T cell subset sorted from them (not recorded which). The source of these receptors is an adult woman who had mild COVID-19 (a few samples of this study predate the infection). Cell type and time point are not known.

The J gene is TRBJ1-1, the V gene TRBV7-9; maybe TRBD1 (5 bases). V lost 4 bases, J lost 1 base, and 10 bases lay in between. The germline V gene has CDR1 SEHNR and CDR2 FQNEAQ (reference sequence). There are 14 residues in the CDR3. This chain's CDR3 is CASSSGTRNTEAFF. In DNA, the CDR3 is TGTGCCAGCAGCTCTGGGACGAGGAACACTGAAGCTTTCTTT.

At least ten counts were recorded for this clonotype. V usage is TRBV10-3 and J usage is TRBJ2-7; 8 nucleotides line up with TRBD2. Germline CDR1 ENHRY, CDR2 SYGVKD. The CDR3 consists of 14 residues. With V trimmed by 4 bases and J by 3 bases, 5 bases remained unmatched. The CDR3 region has the DNA TGTGCCATCAGTGCCCTCACTAGCGGCTACGAGCAGTACTTC. The encoded protein is CAISALTSGYEQYF.

The rearrangement uses TRBV20-1 and TRBJ2-1; a possible D gene is TRBD1 (5 bases). Germline V CDR1 and CDR2: DFQATT, SNEGSKA (reference sequence). The CDR3 loop spans 14 amino acids. CDR3 sequence (DNA): TGCAGCCAACGCAAGCAGGGCTCCTACAATGAGCAGTTCTTC. Protein product: CSQRKQGSYNEQFF.

The chain has TRBV5-1 and TRBJ2-5; possibly TRBD1 for D (6 bases). V was clipped by 3 bases and J by 0 bases, with 9 bases between them. The V gene's germline CDR1 is SGHRS and CDR2 YFSETQ. The CDR3 is 14 amino acids. CDR3 in DNA: TGCGCCAGCAGCTCCGGGACAAACCAAGAGACCCAGTACTTC. As protein: CASSSGTNQETQYF. Full variable domain (rest looked up from reference TRBV5-1 and TRBJ2-5): KAGVTQTPRYLIKTRGQQVTLSCSPISGHRSVSWYQQTPGQGLQFLFEYFSETQRNKGNFPGRFSGRQFSNSRSEMNVSTLELGDSALYLCASSSGTNQETQYFGPGTRLLVL.

The V call is TRBV5-5, the J call TRBJ1-2; D is ambiguous. In germline, CDR1 is SGHKS, CDR2 YYEKEE (reference sequence). The V and J ends lost 0 bases and 0 bases respectively, with 15 bases between them. The CDR3 is made up of 17 amino acids. Here the CDR3 DNA reads TGTGCCAGCAGCTTGGGACCTGGATTTACCCCTAACTATGGCTACACCTTC. The encoded protein is CASSLGPGFTPNYGYTF. The whole variable domain, filled in from reference TRBV5-5 and TRBJ1-2, reads DAGVTQSPTHLIKTRGQQVTLRCSPISGHKSVSWYQQVLGQGPQFIFQYYEKEERGRGNFPDRFSARQFPNYSSELNVNALLLGDSALYLCASSLGPGFTPNYGYTFGSGTRLTVV.

The rearrangement uses TRBV7-2 and TRBJ2-1, with D perhaps matching TRBD1 (6 bases). The germline V and J ends were trimmed by 2 bases and 9 bases, with 14 bases remaining between them. Germline CDR1 and CDR2: SGHTA and FQGNSA. This CDR3 comprises 14 residues. This chain's CDR3 is CASSLHQGRGEQFF. As DNA, the CDR3 is TGTGCCAGCAGCTTACACCAGGGGAGAGGTGAGCAGTTCTTC.

This clonotype was found a few times. The chain uses TRBV5-6 and TRBJ1-2, with D unresolved. The germline gives CDR1 SGHDT, CDR2 YYEEEE. CDR3 length: 11 residues. V was shortened by 2 bases and J by 6 bases, with 5 bases between the two germline ends. CDR3 protein: CASSFAHGYTF. As DNA, the CDR3 is TGTGCCAGCAGCTTCGCCCATGGCTACACCTTC.

As DNA, the CDR3 is TGTGCCAGTAGTCGGCGATACACTGAAGCTTTCTTT. This gives the protein CASSRRYTEAFF. This chain links TRBV19 with TRBJ1-1; D unresolved. Trimming took off 5 bases at V and 3 bases at J, with 7 bases between the two ends. Germline lookup yields CDR1 LNHDA and CDR2 SQIVND (reference sequence). This CDR3 is built from 12 residues.

This clonotype came up a few times. This chain joins TRBV6-5 and TRBJ1-5; weak D call: TRBD1 (5 bases). Germline values: CDR1 MNHEY, CDR2 SVGAGI. This CDR3 has 15 amino acids. V was pared by 0 bases and J by 5 bases, with 11 bases between. DNA of the CDR3: TGTGCCAGCAGTTACTCCGACCAAGGGGATCAGCCCCAGCATTTT. Its protein product is CASSYSDQGDQPQHF.

The table lists this clonotype with a few counts. V and J are TRBV6-2 or TRBV6-3 and TRBJ2-1; D possibly corresponds to TRBD1 (10 bases). Trimming pared 0 bases from V and 8 bases from J, leaving 26 bases between. The CDR3 spans 19 residues. Germline CDR1 reads MNHEY; CDR2 reads SVGEGT. In DNA form, the CDR3 reads TGTGCCAGCAGTTACTCTCTGACAGGGGGCTTCGCGGGAGGGCATGAGCAGTTCTTC. Encoded protein: CASSYSLTGGFAGGHEQFF.

A few counts support this clonotype. The rearrangement uses TRBV27 and TRBJ1-1; 9 bases are a match to TRBD1. The CDR3 has 17 residues. CDR1 and CDR2 from the germline V gene are MNHEY and SMNVEV (reference sequence). Trimming cost V 4 bases and J 1 base; bases outside gene matches: 10. CDR3 nucleotide sequence: TGTGCCAGCAGTTCGACAGGGGGGCGCAATAAGAACACTGAAGCTTTCTTT. Its translation is CASSSTGGRNKNTEAFF.

This clonotype was observed a handful of times. The rearrangement uses TRBV12-3 or TRBV12-4 and TRBJ2-7; 10 positions agree with TRBD1. With V trimmed by 6 bases and J by 3 bases, 5 bases remained unmatched. This CDR3 is 14 amino acids long. CDR3 coding DNA: TGTGCCAGCAGACCCGACAGGGGGCTCTACGAGCAGTACTTC. Amino acids: CASRPDRGLYEQYF.

The chain couples TRBV20-1 to TRBJ1-5; D is uncertain. This CDR3 spans 15 amino acids. The V gene's germline CDR1 is DFQATT and CDR2 SNEGSKA (reference sequence). Deletions cut 0 bases from V and 4 bases from J, with 13 bases between. The CDR3 DNA follows: TGCAGTGCTAGAGATCTTGGAGGGCGGAATCAGCCCCAGCATTTT. Its protein is CSARDLGGRNQPQHF.

This chain uses TRBV20-1 with TRBJ1-5; D ambiguous. CDR1 is DFQATT, CDR2 SNEGSKA, per germline (reference sequence). V was shortened by 4 bases and J by 4 bases, with 14 bases between the two germline ends. The CDR3 runs to 14 residues. The CDR3 sequence: CSAMEGVGNQPQHF. The DNA of the CDR3 is TGCAGTGCTATGGAGGGTGTCGGGAATCAGCCCCAGCATTTT.

The chain carries TRBV6-2 or TRBV6-3 and TRBJ1-1; D is possibly TRBD1 (6 bases). The CDR3 is 16 amino acids. Trimming removed 6 bases from V and 5 bases from J, with 22 bases in between. Germline CDR1 is MNHEY and CDR2 is SVGEGT. The CDR3 nucleotides read TGTGCCAGCAGCCGGCTCACGGGGGCGCGATGGACTGAAGCTTTCTTT. Its translation is CASSRLTGARWTEAFF.